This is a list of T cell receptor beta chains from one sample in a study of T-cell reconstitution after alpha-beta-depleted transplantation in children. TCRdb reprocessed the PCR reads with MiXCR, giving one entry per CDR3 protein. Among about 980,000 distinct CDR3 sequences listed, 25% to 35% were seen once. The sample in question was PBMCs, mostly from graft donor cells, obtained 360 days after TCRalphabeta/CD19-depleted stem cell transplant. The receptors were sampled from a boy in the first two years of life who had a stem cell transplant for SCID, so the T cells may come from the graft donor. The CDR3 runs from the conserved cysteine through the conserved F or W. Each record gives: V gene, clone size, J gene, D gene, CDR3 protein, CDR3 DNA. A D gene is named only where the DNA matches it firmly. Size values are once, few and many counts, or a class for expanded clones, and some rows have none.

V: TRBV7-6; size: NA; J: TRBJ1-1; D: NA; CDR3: CASSLVWQGSEAFF; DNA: TGTGCCAGCAGCTTAGTCTGGCAGGGCAGCGAAGCTTTCTTT
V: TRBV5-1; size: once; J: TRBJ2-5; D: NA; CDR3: CASSLVNPWGGETQYF; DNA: TGCGCCAGCAGCTTGGTTAACCCCTGGGGTGGCGAGACCCAGTACTTC
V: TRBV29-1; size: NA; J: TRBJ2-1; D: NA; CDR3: CSVARGPYSYNEQFF; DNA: TGCAGCGTTGCCCGGGGGCCGTACTCCTACAATGAGCAGTTCTTC
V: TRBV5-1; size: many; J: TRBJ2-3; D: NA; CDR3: CASSLQGTDTQYF; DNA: TGTGCCAGCAGCTTACAAGGCACAGATACGCAGTATTTT
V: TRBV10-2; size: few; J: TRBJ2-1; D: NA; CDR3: CASSDGTLNEQFF; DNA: TGCGCCAGCAGTGATGGGACTTTGAATGAGCAGTTCTTC
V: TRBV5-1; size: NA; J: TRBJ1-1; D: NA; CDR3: CASSLRAGAKMNTEAFF; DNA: TGCGCCAGCAGCTTGCGGGCCGGGGCTAAGATGAACACTGAAGCTTTCTTT
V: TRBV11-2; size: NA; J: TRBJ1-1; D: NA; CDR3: CASSLVGVYTEAFF; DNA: TGTGCCAGCAGCTTAGTTGGAGTTTACACTGAAGCTTTCTTT
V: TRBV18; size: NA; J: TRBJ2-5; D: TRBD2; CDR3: CASSPGLSETQYF; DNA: TGTGCCAGCTCACCGGGACTATCCGAGACCCAGTACTTC
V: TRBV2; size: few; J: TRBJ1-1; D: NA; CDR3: CASSVRGGAEAFF; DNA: TGTGCCAGCAGTGTAAGAGGGGGTGCTGAAGCTTTCTTT
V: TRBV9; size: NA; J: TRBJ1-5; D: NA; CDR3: CASSAGMLRQPQHF; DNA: TGTGCCAGCAGCGCCGGGATGCTGCGGCAGCCCCAGCATTTT
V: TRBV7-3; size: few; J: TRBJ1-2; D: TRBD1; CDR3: CASSFTGVPANYGYTF; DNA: TGTGCCAGCAGCTTTACAGGGGTCCCAGCTAACTATGGCTACACCTTC
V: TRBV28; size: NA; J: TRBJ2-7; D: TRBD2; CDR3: CASSPALWGLAGESSYEQYF; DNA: TGTGCCAGCAGCCCCGCCCTTTGGGGACTAGCGGGGGAGAGCTCCTACGAGCAGTACTTC
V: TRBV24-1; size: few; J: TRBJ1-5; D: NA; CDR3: CATNPPGLGQPQHF; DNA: TGTGCCACCAATCCGCCAGGGTTGGGTCAGCCCCAGCATTTT
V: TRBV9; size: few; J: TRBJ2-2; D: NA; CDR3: CASSVAQKGDTGELFF; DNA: TGTGCCAGCAGCGTAGCTCAGAAGGGGGACACCGGGGAGCTGTTTTTT
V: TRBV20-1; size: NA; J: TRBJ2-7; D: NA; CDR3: CSARRSLYEQYF; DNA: TGCAGTGCCCGGCGGTCCTTATACGAGCAGTACTTC
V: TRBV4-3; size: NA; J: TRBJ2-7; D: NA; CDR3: CASSRDMGQGTRLGLYEQYF; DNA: TGCGCCAGCAGCCGTGATATGGGGCAGGGGACGAGGTTGGGGCTTTACGAGCAGTACTTC
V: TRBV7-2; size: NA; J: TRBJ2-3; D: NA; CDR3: CASSYKGTASADTQYF; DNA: TGTGCCAGCAGCTACAAGGGGACCGCCAGCGCAGATACGCAGTATTTT
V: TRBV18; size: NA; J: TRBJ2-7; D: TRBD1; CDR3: CASSPLDRVGSSYEQYF; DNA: TGTGCCAGCTCACCCCTGGACAGGGTGGGAAGCTCCTACGAGCAGTACTTC
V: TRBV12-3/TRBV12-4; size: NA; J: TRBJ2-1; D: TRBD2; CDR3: CASSASGGMGNEQFF; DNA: TGTGCCAGCAGTGCTAGCGGGGGGATGGGAAATGAGCAGTTCTTC
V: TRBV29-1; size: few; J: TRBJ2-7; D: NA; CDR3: CSAGTVEQYF; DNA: TGCAGCGCCGGCACCGTGGAGCAGTACTTC
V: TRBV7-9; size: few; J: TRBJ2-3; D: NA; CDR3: CASSPESRGNTQYF; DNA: TGTGCCAGCAGCCCGGAGAGTCGCGGGAATACGCAGTATTTT
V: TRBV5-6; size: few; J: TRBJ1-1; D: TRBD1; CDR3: CASSLGTGGTNTEAFF; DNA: TGTGCCAGCAGCTTAGGGACAGGGGGAACGAACACTGAAGCTTTCTTT
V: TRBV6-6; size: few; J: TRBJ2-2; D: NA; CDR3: CASRNRVTGELFF; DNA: TGTGCCAGCAGGAACAGGGTTACCGGGGAGCTGTTTTTT
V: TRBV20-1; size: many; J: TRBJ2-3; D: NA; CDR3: CSAREGRQADTQYF; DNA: TGCAGTGCTAGAGAGGGGCGTCAGGCAGATACGCAGTATTTT